This T cell receptor (beta chain) came from a study of cytomegalovirus exposure and HLA in healthy donors. About this clone itself: Antigen unknown.

Study observations and caveats: The authors later linked a missense DCLRE1C variant to TCR beta V- and J-gene trimming.

The primer mix had 60 Vbeta and 13 Jbeta primers. Clones were read by immunoSEQ multiplex PCR, and TCRdb kept only the in-frame ones, dropping some. The sample consists of more than 85,000 clones, around four fifths of them appearing once. Sequences were obtained from PBMCs. This TCR was recovered from a young man in good health and CMV-seropositive.

CDR3 sequence reads: CASSREGSGGYFYEQYF. CDR3 sequence (DNA): TGTGCCAGCAGCAGAGAGGGCTCAGGGGGGTATTTCTACGAGCAGTACTTC. V and J are TRBV9 and TRBJ2-7; TRBD1 might be the D (7 bases). The length of the CDR3 is 17 residues. Germline V gives CDR1 SGDLS, CDR2 YYNGEE. The germline V and J ends were trimmed by 4 bases and 3 bases, with 23 bases remaining between them.